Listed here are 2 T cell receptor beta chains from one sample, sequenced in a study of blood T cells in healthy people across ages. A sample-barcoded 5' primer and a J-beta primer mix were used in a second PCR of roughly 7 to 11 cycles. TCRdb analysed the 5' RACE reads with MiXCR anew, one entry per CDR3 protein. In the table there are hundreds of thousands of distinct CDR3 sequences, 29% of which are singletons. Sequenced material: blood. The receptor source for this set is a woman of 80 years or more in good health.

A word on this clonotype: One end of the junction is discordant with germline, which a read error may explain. The CDR3 here is CAGSLDRKQYF. The DNA for the CDR3 is TGTGCCGGCAGCTTAGATCGGAAGCAGTACTTC. The rearrangement joins TRBV11-2 to TRBJ2-4; D uncertain. Looked up from germline, CDR1 is SGHAT and CDR2 is FQNNGV. The CDR3 covers 11 residues. Full variable domain (missing parts from reference TRBV11-2 and TRBJ2-4): EAGVAQSPRYKIIEKRQSVAFWCNPISGHATLYWYQQILGQGPKLLIQFQNNGVVDDSQLPKDRFSAERLKGVDSTLKIQPAKLEDSAVYLCAGSLDRKQYFGAGTRLSVL.

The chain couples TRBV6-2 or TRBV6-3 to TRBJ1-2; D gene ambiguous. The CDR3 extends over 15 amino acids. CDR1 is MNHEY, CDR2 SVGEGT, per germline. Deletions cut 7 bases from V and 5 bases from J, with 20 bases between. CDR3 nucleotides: TGTGCCAGCACCGACCCGGGCCCCGAAGGGTATGGCTACACCTTC. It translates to CASTDPGPEGYGYTF.